This is a list of T cell receptor beta chains from one sample in a study of early T cells in non-severe SARS-CoV-2 infection. MiXCR was run by TCRdb on the 5' RACE reads, yielding one entry per CDR3 protein. The sample includes tens of thousands of distinct CDR3 sequences, around a tenth of them seen just once. Material for sequencing was whole blood. Every receptor here comes from an adult who was a healthcare worker with PCR-confirmed SARS-CoV-2 infection or an uninfected control (not recorded which). Both conserved end residues are part of each CDR3. A D gene is named only where the DNA matches it firmly. Size is omitted from some rows. Given values are once, few, many or a class for expanded clones.

>-|TRBJ2-1|TRBD1|TRBV28
CASRGQTDNEQFF
TGTGCCAGCAGGGGACAGACTGACAATGAGCAGTTCTTC
>few|TRBJ1-5|-|TRBV20-1
CSAQEGNQPQHF
TGCAGTGCTCAAGAGGGCAATCAGCCCCAGCATTTT
>many|TRBJ2-5|-|TRBV28
CASSPPERSQETQYF
TGTGCCAGCAGTCCCCCGGAGAGGAGCCAAGAGACCCAGTACTTC
>-|TRBJ2-7|-|TRBV9
CASSVGAPAAEQYF
TGTGCCAGCAGCGTCGGGGCTCCCGCGGCCGAGCAGTACTTC
>few|TRBJ2-3|-|TRBV15
CATSRDGTSTDTQYF
TGTGCCACCAGCAGAGACGGGACTAGCACAGATACGCAGTATTTT
>-|TRBJ2-1|TRBD2|TRBV3-1
CASSRTSGSYNEQFF
TGTGCCAGCAGCCGGACTAGCGGGAGCTACAATGAGCAGTTCTTC
>-|TRBJ2-3|-|TRBV7-2
CASSQGHTQYF
TGTGCCAGCAGCCAAGGGCATACGCAGTATTTT
>-|TRBJ2-4|-|TRBV7-2
CASSLNSDNIQYF
TGTGCCAGCAGCTTAAACAGCGACAACATTCAGTACTTC
>-|TRBJ2-5|-|TRBV10-2
CASRREETQYF
TGCGCCAGCAGGAGGGAAGAGACCCAGTACTTC
>few|TRBJ1-5|-|TRBV6-6
CASIRGEARSNQPQHF
TGTGCCAGCATAAGGGGGGAGGCTAGAAGCAATCAGCCCCAGCATTTT
>-|TRBJ2-1|TRBD2|TRBV9
CASSAPWGISGSNRNEQFF
TGTGCCAGCAGCGCCCCTTGGGGCATTAGCGGGAGTAATAGAAATGAGCAGTTCTTC
>-|TRBJ2-1|TRBD1|TRBV4-2
CASSQVGGTGLNNEQFF
TGTGCCAGCAGCCAAGTGGGAGGGACAGGGCTAAACAATGAGCAGTTCTTC
>few|TRBJ2-5|TRBD2|TRBV5-1
CASRETSGRGETQYF
TGCGCCAGCAGAGAGACTAGCGGGAGAGGTGAGACCCAGTACTTC
>few|TRBJ2-4|-|TRBV29-1
CSVEYGLAKNIQYF
TGCAGCGTTGAGTACGGTCTAGCCAAAAACATTCAGTACTTC
>many|TRBJ2-2|-|TRBV20-1
CSAREDSVSNTGELFF
TGCAGTGCTAGAGAAGACAGCGTCTCGAACACCGGGGAGCTGTTTTTT
>many|TRBJ1-1|-|TRBV7-9
CASSLGANTEAFF
TGTGCCAGCAGCTTAGGTGCGAACACTGAAGCTTTCTTT
>-|TRBJ2-7|TRBD1|TRBV10-2
CASRAGQGTYEQYF
TGCGCCAGCAGAGCGGGACAGGGGACCTACGAGCAGTACTTC
>many|TRBJ1-5|-|TRBV20-1
CSATKLAGSNQPQHF
TGCAGTGCCACGAAACTGGCCGGGAGCAATCAGCCCCAGCATTTT
>few|TRBJ2-3|-|TRBV30
CAWSVPAGTQYF
TGTGCCTGGAGTGTACCCGCTGGTACGCAGTATTTT
>many|TRBJ2-5|TRBD1|TRBV5-1
CASSSRGHETQYF
TGCGCCAGCAGCTCCAGGGGGCACGAGACCCAGTACTTC
>many|TRBJ2-6|TRBD1|TRBV6-5
CASSYKGGAGANVLTF
TGTGCCAGCAGTTACAAAGGGGGCGCTGGGGCCAACGTCCTGACTTTC
>few|TRBJ2-2|-|TRBV12-3/TRBV12-4
CASGLTNGGNGELFF
TGTGCCAGCGGCCTGACCAACGGGGGCAACGGGGAGCTGTTTTTT
>-|TRBJ1-2|-|TRBV28
CASSLDPGNYGYTF
TGTGCCAGCAGTTTAGACCCAGGGAACTATGGCTACACCTTC
>many|TRBJ2-1|TRBD2|TRBV29-1
CSVETGGSYNEQFF
TGCAGCGTTGAGACGGGAGGGTCCTACAATGAGCAGTTCTTC
>many|TRBJ2-6|-|TRBV7-2
CASSPTLPGANVLTF
TGTGCCAGCAGCCCGACTCTTCCAGGGGCCAACGTCCTGACTTTC
>many|TRBJ2-1|TRBD1|TRBV11-2
CASSSDRGNEQFF
TGTGCCAGCAGCTCGGACAGGGGAAATGAGCAGTTCTTC
>many|TRBJ2-2|-|TRBV7-7
CASSLQMTNTGELFF
TGTGCTAGCAGCTTACAGATGACGAACACCGGGGAGCTGTTTTTT
>many|TRBJ2-3|-|TRBV24-1
CATSRGRKGTDTQYF
TGTGCCACCAGCCGGGGTCGCAAAGGGACAGATACGCAGTATTTT
>few|TRBJ1-1|-|TRBV9
CASRVNPQGLDTEAFF
TGTGCCAGCAGAGTTAACCCACAGGGCTTGGACACTGAAGCTTTCTTT
>many|TRBJ1-5|TRBD1|TRBV12-3/TRBV12-4
CASRGQSNQPQHF
TGTGCCAGCAGGGGACAGTCCAATCAGCCCCAGCATTTT
>many|TRBJ2-7|-|TRBV11-2
CASSLVFGSSAGEQYF
TGTGCCAGCAGCTTAGTTTTCGGTTCCTCTGCCGGCGAGCAGTACTTC
>few|TRBJ2-3|TRBD1|TRBV7-9
CASRATGDTQYF
TGTGCCAGCAGAGCGACAGGGGATACGCAGTATTTT
>-|TRBJ1-2|TRBD1|TRBV5-1
CASSPGQGADGYTF
TGCGCCAGCAGCCCCGGACAGGGGGCGGATGGCTACACCTTC
>few|TRBJ1-1|TRBD1|TRBV5-1
CASSSRTGAGNTEAFF
TGCGCCAGCAGCTCCAGGACAGGGGCGGGGAACACTGAAGCTTTCTTT
>many|TRBJ2-1|-|TRBV2
CASILREHEQFF
TGTGCCAGCATACTTAGGGAACATGAGCAGTTCTTC
>few|TRBJ1-2|TRBD1|TRBV11-2
CASSPQGSYGYTF
TGTGCCAGCAGCCCACAGGGGAGCTATGGCTACACCTTC
>few|TRBJ1-2|-|TRBV19
CASSTYSYGYTF
TGTGCCAGTAGTACATACAGCTATGGCTACACCTTC
>few|TRBJ2-7|-|TRBV2
CAGTRDSYEQYF
TGTGCCGGAACTAGGGACTCCTACGAGCAGTACTTC
>-|TRBJ2-5|-|TRBV12-3/TRBV12-4
CASSPGGMQETQYF
TGTGCCAGCAGTCCTGGAGGTATGCAAGAGACCCAGTACTTC
>many|TRBJ2-3|TRBD2|TRBV5-5
CASSFLSGRAVTDTQYF
TGTGCCAGCAGCTTCCTTAGCGGGAGGGCCGTGACAGATACGCAGTATTTT
>few|TRBJ1-1|TRBD1|TRBV6-6
CASSAWDRAQNTEAFF
TGTGCCAGCAGTGCCTGGGACAGGGCCCAGAACACTGAAGCTTTCTTT